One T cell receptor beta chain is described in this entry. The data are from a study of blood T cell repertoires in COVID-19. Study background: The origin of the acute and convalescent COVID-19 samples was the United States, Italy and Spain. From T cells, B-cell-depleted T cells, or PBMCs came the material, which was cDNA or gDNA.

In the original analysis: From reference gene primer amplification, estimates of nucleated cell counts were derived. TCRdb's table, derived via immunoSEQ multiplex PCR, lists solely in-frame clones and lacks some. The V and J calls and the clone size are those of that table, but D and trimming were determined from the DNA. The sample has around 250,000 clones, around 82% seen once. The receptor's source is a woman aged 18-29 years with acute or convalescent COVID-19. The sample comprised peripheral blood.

As DNA, the CDR3 is TGTGCCAGCAGCTGCACCACATTAGTAGGGGGCGAGGAGCCCCAGCATTTT. It yields the protein CASSCTTLVGGEEPQHF. The V and J genes are TRBV5-7 and TRBJ1-5, with TRBD1 matching over 7 bases. TRBV5-7 is an ORF, with its function uncertain. With 3 bases clipped from V and 8 bases from J, the junction kept 17 bases outside the gene matches. The CDR3 contains 17 residues.